Below are 18 T cell receptor beta chains sequenced from a single sample in a study of T cells in Graves' hyperthyroidism and ophthalmopathy. RNA transcripts provided the source from which TCR beta CDR3 regions were amplified. RT-PCR in the first round (using the HTBI primer set) targeted the TCR CDR3. TCRdb itself ran the multiplex PCR reads through MiXCR, one entry per CDR3 protein. The repertoire holds 300,000 to 350,000 distinct CDR3 sequences, with approximately 14% as singletons. The specimen was blood. Source of these receptors: a woman aged 25 to 39 with Graves' hyperthyroidism.

The table lists this clonotype with many counts. The gene calls are TRBV7-2 and TRBJ2-3, with 8 positions matching TRBD2. Germline lookup yields CDR1 SGHTA and CDR2 FQGNSA. The CDR3 totals 15 residues. The ends lost 5 bases at V and 2 bases at J; junction bases unmatched: 6. The CDR3 sequence is CASSSTSGITDTQYF. CDR3 nucleotide sequence: TGTGCCAGCAGCAGCACTAGCGGTATCACAGATACGCAGTATTTT.

Only a few counts were recorded for this clonotype. This chain uses TRBV6-5 with TRBJ1-6; D is perhaps TRBD1 (6 bases). CDR3 length: 16 amino acids. The V and J ends lost 0 bases and 14 bases respectively, with 20 bases between them. Germline CDR1 reads MNHEY; CDR2 reads SVGAGI. CDR3 nucleotide sequence: TGTGCCAGCAGTTACTCGAGGGGGGCGCGCAGTATAACCCTCCACTTT. Protein: CASSYSRGARSITLHF.

The V call is TRBV2, the J call TRBJ1-2; D gene unclear. This CDR3 spans 11 amino acids. Germline V gene sequence: CDR1 SNHLY, CDR2 FYNNEI. V was pared by 7 bases and J by 8 bases, with 11 bases between. The CDR3 protein is CASNRVGGYTF. CDR3 DNA: TGTGCCAGCAATAGGGTCGGAGGCTACACCTTC. Using reference TRBV2 and TRBJ1-2 for the parts outside the CDR3, the full variable domain is EPEVTQTPSHQVTQMGQEVILRCVPISNHLYFYWYRQILGQKVEFLVSFYNNEISEKSEIFDDQFSVERPDGSNFTLKIRSTKLEDSAMYFCASNRVGGYTFGSGTRLTVV.

The chain combines TRBV5-5 with TRBJ1-4, with TRBD1 as a possible D gene (5 bases). The CDR3 contains 17 residues. The V and J ends lost 4 bases and 0 bases respectively, with 16 bases between them. CDR1 is SGHKS, CDR2 YYEKEE, per germline (reference sequence). CDR3 sequence (DNA): TGTGCCAGCAGCCCTGTTGCGGGGCACTCAACTAATGAAAAACTGTTTTTT. This translates into CASSPVAGHSTNEKLFF.

This clonotype was found a few times. The rearrangement links TRBV12-3 or TRBV12-4 to TRBJ2-1, with a possible D match to TRBD1 (6 bases). V was shortened by 2 bases and J by 5 bases, with 13 bases between the two germline ends. The CDR3 covers 15 residues. The CDR3 spells CASSLSGVRDNEQFF. Here the CDR3 DNA reads TGTGCCAGCAGTTTATCAGGGGTTAGGGACAATGAGCAGTTCTTC.

The chain is built from TRBV9 and TRBJ1-2; D is ambiguous. CDR3 length: 13 amino acids. Germline loops: CDR1 SGDLS, CDR2 YYNGEE. The V and J ends lost 4 bases and 8 bases respectively, with 15 bases between them. In DNA form, the CDR3 reads TGTGCCAGCAGCCCCGGACGGGAGGGAGGCTACACCTTC. Translating gives CASSPGREGGYTF. Full variable domain (missing parts from reference TRBV9 and TRBJ1-2): DSGVTQTPKHLITATGQRVTLRCSPRSGDLSVYWYQQSLDQGLQFLIQYYNGEERAKGNILERFSAQQFPDLHSELNLSSLELGDSALYFCASSPGREGGYTFGSGTRLTVV.

This clonotype was detected ten times or more. This rearrangement joins TRBV5-1 to TRBJ2-1; 15 positions match TRBD2. The CDR3 is made up of 15 amino acids. Looked up from germline, CDR1 is SGHRS and CDR2 is YFSETQ. With 4 bases clipped from V and 5 bases from J, the junction kept 1 base outside the gene matches. CDR3 sequence: CASSRTSGRDNEQFF. CDR3 nucleotide sequence: TGCGCCAGCAGCAGGACTAGCGGGAGGGACAATGAGCAGTTCTTC.

This clonotype was seen many times. The chain is built from TRBV30 and TRBJ2-6; D gene unclear. CDR1 and CDR2 from the germline V gene are GTSNPN and SVGIG (reference sequence). V lost 0 bases to trimming and J lost 2 bases, with 5 bases between them. The CDR3 spans 14 residues. The DNA of the CDR3 is TGTGCCTGGAGTGTAGGAGCTGGGGCCAACGTCCTGACTTTC. Protein: CAWSVGAGANVLTF.

This clonotype was seen at least ten times. V and J are TRBV7-9 and TRBJ2-3, with 7 bases fitting TRBD1. The CDR3 runs 14 residues. CDR1 is SEHNR, CDR2 FQNEAQ, per germline (reference sequence). With V trimmed by 5 bases and J by 6 bases, 8 bases remained unmatched. Written as DNA, the CDR3 is TGTGCCAGCAGCCCGGACAGGCGTGGGGATACGCAGTATTTT. This gives the protein CASSPDRRGDTQYF.

This clonotype was seen ten or more times. The chain is built from TRBV28 and TRBJ2-7; no clear D gene. CDR1 is MDHEN and CDR2 is SYDVKM in the germline V gene. V was pared by 6 bases and J by 3 bases, with 21 bases between. This CDR3 region has 16 residues. CDR3 DNA sequence: TGTGCCAGCAGCCTCCCCGCTAGGCGTCCCCTCTACGAGCAGTACTTC. Translated: CASSLPARRPLYEQYF.

This clonotype has more than one count but fewer than ten. The junction differs from germline at one of its ends, possibly a read error. The V call is TRBV7-9, the J call TRBJ1-2; no reliable D call. Germline-derived CDR1 and CDR2 are SEHNR and FQNEAQ (reference sequence). The CDR3 runs 14 residues. The DNA for the CDR3 is TGTGTCAGCAGTCCTAGGGAAGGAGCTTATGGCTACACCTTC. Translation: CVSSPREGAYGYTF.

Many counts were recorded for this clonotype. The V gene is TRBV12-3 or TRBV12-4, the J gene TRBJ1-5; no definite D call. The CDR3 spans 13 residues. The V end lost 7 bases, the J end lost 4 bases, and 11 bases lay between the germline ends. The CDR3 sequence: CASTGSNNQPQHF. CDR3 nucleotides: TGTGCCAGCACTGGGTCAAATAATCAGCCCCAGCATTTT.

This clonotype appeared many times. The chain is built from TRBV11-2 and TRBJ2-5; 7 bases align to TRBD1. After removal of 5 bases from V and 4 bases from J, the junction contained 10 bases not matched to a gene. CDR3 length: 15 residues. CDR1 and CDR2 (germline): SGHAT, FQNNGV. For the CDR3, the DNA is TGTGCCAGCAGCACCGGGACAGAAAGATTAGAGACCCAGTACTTC. It codes for CASSTGTERLETQYF.

This clonotype was recorded at least ten times. The chain combines TRBV20-1 with TRBJ2-7; 9 positions agree with TRBD2. The germline gives CDR1 DFQATT, CDR2 SNEGSKA (reference sequence). With 6 bases clipped from V and 7 bases from J, the junction kept 16 bases outside the gene matches. The CDR3 totals 15 residues. CDR3 residues: CSAPPAAGGFGEQYF. DNA of the CDR3: TGCAGTGCGCCCCCAGCCGCGGGAGGGTTCGGGGAGCAGTACTTC.

This clonotype turned up a few times. The J gene is TRBJ2-5, the V gene TRBV6-1; D is ambiguous. Germline CDR1 is MNHNS and CDR2 is SASEGT. This CDR3 spans 11 amino acids. With 8 bases removed from V and 6 bases from J, the gap between germline ends came to 10 bases. CDR3 in amino acids: CASGSRKTQYF. The CDR3 DNA reads TGTGCCAGCGGGTCGAGGAAGACCCAGTACTTC.

The genes are TRBV7-9 and TRBJ2-3, with TRBD2 as a possible D gene (6 bases). Germline values: CDR1 SEHNR, CDR2 FQNEAQ (reference sequence). V dropped 4 bases and J dropped 3 bases, with 14 bases sitting between them. There are 15 residues in the CDR3. The CDR3 reads CASSSQLALTDTQYF. CDR3 nucleotides: TGTGCCAGCAGCTCCCAACTAGCTTTGACAGATACGCAGTATTTT.

This clonotype was observed many times. V is TRBV27 and J is TRBJ2-7; no clear D. CDR3 length: 13 amino acids. CDR1 is MNHEY, CDR2 SMNVEV, per germline (reference sequence). Trimming pared 5 bases from V and 3 bases from J, leaving 11 bases between. This chain's CDR3 is CASSPRSSYEQYF. CDR3 nucleotides: TGTGCCAGCAGTCCGCGGAGTAGCTACGAGCAGTACTTC.

This clonotype was seen repeatedly, ten times or more. J is TRBJ2-3 and V is TRBV28; perhaps TRBD2 as D (6 bases). The CDR3 is 14 amino acids. V was pared by 7 bases and J by 2 bases, with 13 bases between. The germline CDR1 and CDR2 sequences are MDHEN and SYDVKM. This CDR3 reads CASTGDLNTDTQYF. DNA for the CDR3: TGTGCCAGCACGGGGGATTTAAACACAGATACGCAGTATTTT.